One sample yielded the 15 T cell receptor beta chains listed below, sequenced in a study of T cells in Graves' hyperthyroidism and ophthalmopathy (dated by TCRdb to between 2017 and 2020). Library method: multiplex PCR. TCRdb records Illumina HiSeq 2000 as the sequencer. Amplification of TCR beta CDR3 regions was carried out from RNA transcripts. The TCR CDR3 was subjected to a first round of RT-PCR using the HTBI primer set and the Qiagen OneStep RT-PCR kit. TCRdb trimmed public reads at Q25 via fastp, called clones via MiXCR and kept in-frame beta chains. Rows merge per CDR3 protein into single entries with the most common DNA and genes. Within this sample are some 770,000 distinct CDR3 sequences, with approximately 16% of them counted one time only. Approximately 8.4% of the sample belongs to the ten largest clones. The sequenced material came from blood. The receptors stem from a man aged 18 to 35 with Graves' hyperthyroidism.

In its sample, this clonotype was seen a few times. This chain joins TRBV4-2 and TRBJ2-1; a possible D gene is TRBD1 (7 bases). The CDR3 contains 16 residues. Per germline, CDR1 LGHNA and CDR2 YNFKEQ. Trimming left V 4 bases short and J 4 bases short, with 17 bases between. Written as DNA, the CDR3 is TGTGCCAGCAGCCCCAGACAGGGAGGAGGGTACAATGAGCAGTTCTTC. It translates to CASSPRQGGGYNEQFF.

This clonotype showed up just a few times. The chain links TRBV12-3 or TRBV12-4 to TRBJ2-5; TRBD2 is a possible D gene (6 bases). V lost 6 bases to trimming and J lost 4 bases, with 18 bases between them. The CDR3 covers 15 residues. The CDR3 loop reads CASSPPRAGRETQYF. The CDR3 nucleotides are TGTGCCAGCAGCCCTCCTCGAGCCGGGAGAGAGACCCAGTACTTC.

This chain joins TRBV7-9 and TRBJ2-1; TRBD2 aligns across 8 bases. V shed 10 bases, J shed 10 bases, and the junction held 6 bases outside the gene matches. The CDR3 is made up of 11 amino acids. Germline CDR1 and CDR2: SEHNR and FQNEAQ (reference sequence). Here the CDR3 reads CATGTSLEQFF. The CDR3 bases are TGTGCCACCGGGACTAGTTTGGAGCAGTTCTTC.

In this sample, this clonotype turned up a few times. The chain is built from TRBV29-1 and TRBJ1-2; unclear D gene. Trimming removed 4 bases from V and 2 bases from J, with 11 bases in between. Germline-derived CDR1 and CDR2 are SQVTM and ANQGSEA. The CDR3 is 13 amino acids. CDR3 sequence (DNA): TGCAGCGTTGGCCGAGATCGGAACTATGGCTACACCTTC. This encodes CSVGRDRNYGYTF.

This clonotype appeared many times. The chain links TRBV30 to TRBJ1-2; weak D call: TRBD1 (5 bases). The V and J ends lost 2 bases and 1 base respectively, with 8 bases between them. The CDR3 length is 13 residues. The germline V gene has CDR1 GTSNPN and CDR2 SVGIG (reference sequence). CDR3 DNA sequence: TGTGCCTGGAGTAAGAGGGGTAACTATGGCTACACCTTC. Protein product: CAWSKRGNYGYTF.

This clonotype was counted many times. The V call is TRBV7-8, the J call TRBJ2-3; D might be TRBD2 (6 bases). From germline, CDR1 is SGHVS and CDR2 FQNEAQ. The length of the CDR3 is 18 residues. The V and J ends lost 6 bases and 5 bases respectively, with 27 bases between them. CDR3 loop: CASSPFPDGRRLQDTQYF. CDR3 bases: TGTGCCAGCAGTCCCTTCCCTGACGGGAGAAGATTGCAAGATACGCAGTATTTT.

This clonotype was recorded a few times. The genes are TRBV28 and TRBJ1-4; D gene unclear. The CDR3 has 13 amino acids. The V end was cut by 5 bases, the J end by 3 bases, with 7 bases between. Germline CDR1 MDHEN, CDR2 SYDVKM. The CDR3 bases are TGTGCCAGCAGTACTCCATCTAATGAAAAACTGTTTTTT. It is translated as CASSTPSNEKLFF.

The genes are TRBV12-3 or TRBV12-4 and TRBJ1-5; a weak D match, TRBD1 (6 bases). The CDR3 extends over 14 amino acids. Trimming stripped 6 bases from V and 6 bases from J, with 15 bases between. CDR3 nucleotide sequence: TGTGCCAGCAGCAGGGGACCGAACGGTCAGCCCCAGCATTTT. Amino acid sequence: CASSRGPNGQPQHF.

The chain has TRBV20-1 and TRBJ2-3, with 8 bases fitting TRBD1. The CDR3 spans 14 residues. CDR1 DFQATT and CDR2 SNEGSKA come from the germline V gene (reference sequence). The junction had 1 base not matched to a gene; V was cut back by 2 bases and J by 0 bases. The chain's CDR3 is CSARRTGSTDTQYF. CDR3 in DNA: TGCAGTGCTAGACGGACAGGGAGCACAGATACGCAGTATTTT.

The rearrangement joins TRBV12-3 or TRBV12-4 to TRBJ2-1, with TRBD2 matching over 11 bases. Unmatched junction bases numbered 1, after V lost 1 base and J lost 2 bases. The CDR3 length is 16 residues. The CDR3: CASSLGLAGTYNEQFF. CDR3 bases: TGTGCCAGCAGTTTAGGACTAGCGGGAACCTACAATGAGCAGTTCTTC.

This chain links TRBV7-8 with TRBJ2-1; TRBD2 might be the D (7 bases). V was clipped by 0 bases and J by 6 bases, with 15 bases between them. Germline-derived CDR1 and CDR2 are SGHVS and FQNEAQ. The CDR3 has 16 amino acids. CDR3 sequence reads: CASSLAIRGALNEQFF. For the CDR3, the DNA is TGTGCCAGCAGCTTAGCGATCCGGGGGGCCCTCAATGAGCAGTTCTTC.

The table lists this clonotype with many counts. The rearrangement uses TRBV7-2 and TRBJ2-3, with D tentatively TRBD1 (7 bases). CDR3 size: 13 residues. Trimming removed 10 bases from V and 5 bases from J, with 16 bases in between. CDR1 is SGHTA and CDR2 is FQGNSA in the germline V gene. DNA of the CDR3: TGTGCCACTCTCCGGCAGGGGGGAGATACGCAGTATTTT. Translating gives CATLRQGGDTQYF. Drawing the rest from reference TRBV7-2 and TRBJ2-3, the complete variable domain is GAGVSQSPSNKVTEKGKDVELRCDPISGHTALYWYRQSLGQGLEFLIYFQGNSAPDKSGLPSDRFSAERTGGSVSTLTIQRTQQEDSAVYLCATLRQGGDTQYFGPGTRLTVL.

This clonotype was seen ten or more times. The rearrangement joins TRBV28 to TRBJ2-1; 8 bases align to TRBD2. The junction had 10 bases not matched to a gene; V was cut back by 4 bases and J by 8 bases. In germline, CDR1 is MDHEN, CDR2 SYDVKM. CDR3 length equals 15 residues. The CDR3 sequence is CASSSAGEPWDEQFF. CDR3 bases: TGTGCCAGCAGTTCAGCGGGAGAGCCCTGGGATGAGCAGTTCTTC.

This clonotype was counted many times. The J gene is TRBJ1-6, the V gene TRBV18, with D possibly being TRBD1 (6 bases). This CDR3 is built from 15 residues. Germline-derived CDR1 and CDR2 are KGHSH and LQKENI. Trimming removed 3 bases at V and 8 bases at J, with 14 bases between. The CDR3 protein is CASSPLQRTDSPLHF. CDR3 sequence (DNA): TGTGCCAGCTCACCTCTTCAGAGGACAGATTCACCCCTCCACTTT.

At least ten counts were recorded for this clonotype. The chain uses TRBV18 and TRBJ1-1; 7 bases are a match to TRBD1. The V gene's germline CDR1 is KGHSH and CDR2 LQKENI. This CDR3 has 15 residues. J lost 1 base, V lost 4 bases, and 6 bases had no gene match. Here the CDR3 DNA reads TGTGCCAGCTCACTTACCGGGACAGCGAACACTGAAGCTTTCTTT. Its protein is CASSLTGTANTEAFF.